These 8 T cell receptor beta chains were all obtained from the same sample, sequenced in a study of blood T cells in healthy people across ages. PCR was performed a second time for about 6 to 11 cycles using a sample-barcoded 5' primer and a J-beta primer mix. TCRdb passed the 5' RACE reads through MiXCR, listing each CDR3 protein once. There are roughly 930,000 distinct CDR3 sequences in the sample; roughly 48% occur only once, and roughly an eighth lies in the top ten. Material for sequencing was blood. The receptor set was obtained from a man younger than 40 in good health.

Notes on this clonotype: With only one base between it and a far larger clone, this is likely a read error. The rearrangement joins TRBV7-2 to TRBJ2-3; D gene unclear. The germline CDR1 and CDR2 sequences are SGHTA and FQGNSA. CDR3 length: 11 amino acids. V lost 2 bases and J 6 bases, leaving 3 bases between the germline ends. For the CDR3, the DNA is TGTACCAGCAGCTTAAAGGATACGCAGTATTTT. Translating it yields CTSSLKDTQYF.

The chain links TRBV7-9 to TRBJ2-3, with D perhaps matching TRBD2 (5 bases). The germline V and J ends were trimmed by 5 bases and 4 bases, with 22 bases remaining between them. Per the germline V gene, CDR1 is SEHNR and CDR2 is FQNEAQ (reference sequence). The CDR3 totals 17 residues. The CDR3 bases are TGTGCCAGCAGCCCTATAGAGCGGTACTCCACGGCAGATACGCAGTATTTT. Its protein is CASSPIERYSTADTQYF.

The CDR3 region is CASSLPGGADTQYF. The CDR3 DNA sequence: TGTGCCAGCAGCTTGCCAGGGGGTGCAGATACGCAGTATTTT. The V and J genes are TRBV5-6 and TRBJ2-3; 7 positions match TRBD1. Germline V gene lookup returns CDR1 SGHDT and CDR2 YYEEEE. The ends lost 1 base at V and 4 bases at J; junction bases unmatched: 3. The CDR3 runs 14 residues.

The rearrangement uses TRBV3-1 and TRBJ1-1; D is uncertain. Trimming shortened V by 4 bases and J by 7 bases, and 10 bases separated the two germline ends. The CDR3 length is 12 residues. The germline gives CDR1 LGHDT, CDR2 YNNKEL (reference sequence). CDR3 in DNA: TGTGCCAGCAGCCTCACCGATCGTGAAGCTTTCTTT. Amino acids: CASSLTDREAFF.

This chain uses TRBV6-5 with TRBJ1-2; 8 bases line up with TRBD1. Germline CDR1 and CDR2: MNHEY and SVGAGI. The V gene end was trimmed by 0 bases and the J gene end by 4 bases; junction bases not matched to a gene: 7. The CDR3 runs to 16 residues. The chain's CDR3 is CASSYSRQGLSYGYTF. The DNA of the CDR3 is TGTGCCAGCAGTTACTCGAGACAGGGGCTTTCCTATGGCTACACCTTC.

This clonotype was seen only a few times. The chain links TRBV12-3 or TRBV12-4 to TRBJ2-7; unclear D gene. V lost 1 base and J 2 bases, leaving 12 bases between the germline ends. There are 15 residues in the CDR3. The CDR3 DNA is TGTGCCAGCAGTTTAGAGGCAACCGCAACCTACGAGCAGTACTTC. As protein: CASSLEATATYEQYF.

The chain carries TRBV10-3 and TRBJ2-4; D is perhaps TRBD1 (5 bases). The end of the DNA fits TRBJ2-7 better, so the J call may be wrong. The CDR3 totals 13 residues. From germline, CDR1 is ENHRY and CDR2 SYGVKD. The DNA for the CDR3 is TGTGCCATCAGTGCCAGGGTGGGCTACGAGCAGTACTTC. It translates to CAISARVGYEQYF.

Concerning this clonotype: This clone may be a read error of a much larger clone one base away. CDR3 in amino acids: CASSSVDTQYF. The CDR3 region has the DNA TGTGCCAGCAGTTCGGTAGATACGCAGTATTTT. This chain links TRBV28 with TRBJ2-3; D gene unclear. The CDR3 length is 11 residues. The germline CDR1 and CDR2 sequences are MDHEN and SYDVKM. Trimming cost V 4 bases and J 5 bases, with 4 bases left between them.